The 28 T cell receptor beta chains below all came from one sample that was sequenced in a study of shared clonotypes between healthy human individuals. Profiled with immunoSEQ multiplex PCR; TCRdb holds only in-frame clones, not every one. The sample has 2 million to 2.5 million clones; under 95% are singletons. Sequencing input: naive CD4+ T cells from PBMCs. Described subset: CD45RA+ positively selected. Every receptor here comes from a man in his late teens or twenties in good health. Some clones in this sample may be carry-over from other donors' samples.

The V call is TRBV28, the J call TRBJ2-3; TRBD1 is a possible D gene (6 bases). This CDR3 has 14 amino acids. Germline CDR1 reads MDHEN; CDR2 reads SYDVKM. V lost 7 bases and J 3 bases, leaving 14 bases between the germline ends. The CDR3 is CASKSPGVTDTQYF. The CDR3 coding sequence is TGTGCCAGCAAAAGCCCAGGGGTAACAGATACGCAGTATTTT.

V gene TRBV4-1 combines with J gene TRBJ2-5, with unresolved D. The DNA end is a closer match to TRBJ2-7, so the J assignment may be wrong. Germline CDR1 reads MGHRA; CDR2 reads YSYEKL. CDR3 length: 14 amino acids. Here the CDR3 reads CASSQDVLRYEQYF. CDR3 DNA: TGCGCCAGCAGCCAAGATGTCCTCCGTTACGAGCAGTACTTC.

Regarding this clone: This CDR3 is also generated by other DNA sequences in the sample. The chain couples TRBV7-2 to TRBJ2-7, with D maybe TRBD1 (5 bases). This CDR3 is 13 amino acids long. Germline assignment: CDR1 SGHTA and CDR2 FQGNSA. V was pared by 5 bases and J by 0 bases, with 8 bases between. The CDR3 nucleotides read TGTGCCAGCAGCGGAACAGGCTCCTACGAGCAGTACTTC. This gives the protein CASSGTGSYEQYF.

This rearrangement joins TRBV28 to TRBJ2-1, with 8 bases lining up with TRBD2. With 5 bases clipped from V and 15 bases from J, the junction kept 15 bases outside the gene matches. The CDR3 has 14 residues. Germline CDR1 reads MDHEN; CDR2 reads SYDVKM. Here the CDR3 DNA reads TGTGCCAGCAGTGTGGCCTCAATAGCGGGAACGTGGTTCTTC. This sequence encodes CASSVASIAGTWFF. The full variable domain, completed using reference TRBV28 and TRBJ2-1, is DVKVTQSSRYLVKRTGEKVFLECVQDMDHENMFWYRQDPGLGLRLIYFSYDVKMKEKGDIPEGYSVSREKKERFSLILESASTNQTSMYLCASSVASIAGTWFFGPGTRLTVL.

Of note for this clone: The junction departs from germline at one end; a sequencing error may be responsible. J is TRBJ2-7 and V is TRBV7-9; perhaps TRBD1 as D (6 bases). CDR3 length: 12 amino acids. Germline V gene lookup returns CDR1 SEHNR and CDR2 FQNEAQ (reference sequence). The CDR3 coding sequence is TGTGCCAGCAGCCTACCCGGGACACCGGTGGACTTC. Its translation: CASSLPGTPVDF.

The chain's CDR3 is CASSEAIRVYEQYF. The CDR3, as DNA: TGTGCCAGCAGTGAAGCAATCAGGGTCTACGAGCAGTACTTC. J is TRBJ2-7 and V is TRBV6-1; the D gene is possibly TRBD1 (5 bases). CDR1 MNHNS and CDR2 SASEGT come from the germline V gene. Trimming stripped 0 bases from V and 3 bases from J, with 9 bases between. The CDR3 is made up of 14 amino acids.

The V call is TRBV6-5, the J call TRBJ2-7, with D perhaps TRBD1 (5 bases). This CDR3 comprises 13 residues. Trimming shortened V by 6 bases and J by 6 bases, and 15 bases separated the two germline ends. Per the germline V gene, CDR1 is MNHEY and CDR2 is SVGAGI. CDR3 coding DNA: TGTGCCAGCAGCGACAGAACAGGCTCCGAGCAGTACTTC. Encoded protein: CASSDRTGSEQYF.

The CDR3 here is CASSRRFSGNTIYF. The CDR3 bases are TGTGCCAGCAGCCGACGGTTCTCTGGAAACACCATATATTTT. The chain couples TRBV5-6 to TRBJ1-3; D gene ambiguous. This CDR3 region has 14 residues. Germline V CDR1 and CDR2: SGHDT, YYEEEE. Trimming took off 4 bases at V and 0 bases at J, with 8 bases between the two ends.

About this clone itself: An end of the junction differs from the germline gene, which may be a read error. The chain carries TRBV28 and TRBJ1-2; D possibly corresponds to TRBD1 (6 bases). The CDR3 length is 13 residues. Germline CDR1 MDHEN, CDR2 SYDVKM. The CDR3 region is CASSPQGFLGCTF. The CDR3 DNA reads TGTGCCAGCAGCCCCCAGGGGTTCCTTGGCTGCACCTTC.

The rearrangement joins TRBV28 to TRBJ1-2, with 8 bases aligning to TRBD1. Trimming took 3 bases from V and 5 from J; bases not matched to a gene: 11. The CDR3 sequence is 16 residues long. Germline V gives CDR1 MDHEN, CDR2 SYDVKM. The CDR3 here is CASSLAIGQGRYGYTF. The CDR3 DNA reads as TGTGCCAGCAGTTTGGCCATTGGACAGGGTCGGTATGGCTACACCTTC.

The rearrangement uses TRBV27 and TRBJ2-7; a possible D gene is TRBD2 (5 bases). Per germline, CDR1 MNHEY and CDR2 SMNVEV (reference sequence). V was cut by 4 bases and J by 7 bases, with 17 bases left in between. The length of the CDR3 is 14 residues. CDR3 sequence reads: CASSSDGVLNEQYF. The CDR3 DNA sequence: TGTGCCAGCAGTTCGGACGGGGTATTAAATGAGCAGTACTTC.

This chain joins TRBV2 and TRBJ1-1; TRBD1 is a possible D gene (5 bases). The germline CDR1 and CDR2 sequences are SNHLY and FYNNEI. The CDR3 length is 14 residues. V was shortened by 4 bases and J by 4 bases, with 13 bases between the two germline ends. Written as DNA, the CDR3 is TGTGCCAGCAGTGTGGGGGGATGGAGCACTGAAGCTTTCTTT. This codes for CASSVGGWSTEAFF.

J is TRBJ2-1 and V is TRBV7-2, with TRBD2 matching 10 bases. Germline V gene lookup returns CDR1 SGHTA and CDR2 FQGNSA. The CDR3 loop spans 16 amino acids. J gave up 7 bases and V 1 base, and 7 bases lay outside the gene matches. The CDR3: CASSLEASGSWNEQFF. DNA for the CDR3: TGTGCCAGCAGCTTAGAGGCTAGCGGGAGTTGGAATGAGCAGTTCTTC.

V and J are TRBV5-1 and TRBJ1-2; 11 nucleotides agree with TRBD1. The CDR3 loop spans 16 amino acids. Germline V gene sequence: CDR1 SGHRS, CDR2 YFSETQ. V was clipped by 3 bases and J by 7 bases; unmatched bases: 11. The CDR3: CASSSTAGQGAPGYTF. The DNA for the CDR3 is TGCGCCAGCAGCTCGACCGCCGGACAGGGGGCGCCTGGCTACACCTTC.

V is TRBV2 and J is TRBJ1-2, with D unclear. The germline V and J ends were trimmed by 1 base and 2 bases, with 8 bases remaining between them. The CDR3 loop spans 14 amino acids. Germline CDR1 is SNHLY and CDR2 is FYNNEI. The CDR3 loop reads CASSEGQRNYGYTF. CDR3 in DNA: TGTGCCAGCAGTGAAGGGCAGAGAAACTATGGCTACACCTTC.

The chain links TRBV18 to TRBJ1-2; D possibly corresponds to TRBD1 (6 bases). This CDR3 has 18 residues. Germline V CDR1 and CDR2: KGHSH, LQKENI. The V end was cut by 3 bases, the J end by 1 base, with 21 bases between. The CDR3 DNA is TGTGCCAGCTCACCCATGGGTCCGACAGGACCTTTTAACTATGGCTACACCTTC. Its translation: CASSPMGPTGPFNYGYTF.

This rearrangement joins TRBV7-3 to TRBJ1-2, with a tentative D call TRBD1 (5 bases). This CDR3 has 13 residues. Germline CDR1 is SGHTA and CDR2 is FQGTGA. The germline V and J ends were trimmed by 1 base and 2 bases, with 5 bases remaining between them. CDR3 amino acids: CASSLRQNYGYTF. The CDR3 DNA is TGTGCCAGCAGCTTAAGACAGAACTATGGCTACACCTTC.

This chain links TRBV6-1 with TRBJ1-1; D perhaps matches TRBD1 (6 bases). Trimming cost V 6 bases and J 4 bases, with 12 bases left between them. This CDR3 region has 13 residues. From germline, CDR1 is MNHNS and CDR2 SASEGT. CDR3 bases: TGTGCCAGCAGGGGGGCCCTGAGCACTGAAGCTTTCTTT. Translation gives CASRGALSTEAFF.

The V and J genes are TRBV28 and TRBJ1-4; D is ambiguous. Germline loops: CDR1 MDHEN, CDR2 SYDVKM. CDR3 length: 15 amino acids. The V and J ends lost 3 bases and 3 bases respectively, with 11 bases between them. The CDR3 bases are TGTGCCAGCAGTTTGTACAGTAGCCCTAATGAAAAACTGTTTTTT. Protein: CASSLYSSPNEKLFF.

The chain has TRBV5-1 and TRBJ2-1, with 7 positions matching TRBD2. V shed 0 bases, J shed 10 bases, and the junction held 4 bases outside the gene matches. The CDR3 is 13 residues long. The germline CDR1 and CDR2 sequences are SGHRS and YFSETQ. Here the CDR3 reads CASSLEAGEEQFF. The CDR3 bases are TGCGCCAGCAGCTTGGAGGCGGGAGAGGAGCAGTTCTTC.

The CDR3 here is CASSPGQVTLYEQYF. The CDR3 DNA sequence: TGTGCCAGCAGTCCGGGACAGGTCACCTTATACGAGCAGTACTTC. The chain has TRBV5-4 and TRBJ2-7, with 8 nucleotides matching TRBD1. Germline trimming cut 5 bases from V and 4 bases from J; bases unmatched to any gene: 11. The germline V gene encodes CDR1 SGHNT and CDR2 YYREEE (reference sequence). CDR3 size: 15 residues.

With respect to this clone: This sample also contains other DNA sequences that code for the same CDR3. The chain links TRBV9 to TRBJ1-4; TRBD1 aligns across 7 bases. Germline CDR1 is SGDLS and CDR2 is YYNGEE. The CDR3 is 13 amino acids. V trimming: 4 bases; J trimming: 7 bases; junction bases outside the gene matches: 4. The CDR3 DNA sequence: TGTGCCAGCAGCCCCCGGACAGGTGAAAAACTGTTTTTT. It encodes CASSPRTGEKLFF.

The chain couples TRBV4-3 to TRBJ2-6; a possible D gene is TRBD2 (5 bases). CDR3 length: 18 residues. With 4 bases removed from V and 4 bases from J, the gap between germline ends came to 20 bases. CDR1 and CDR2 from the germline V gene are LGHNA and YSLEER. CDR3 DNA: TGCGCCAGCAGCCCCAGCCTCAGCGGTCCCGTGGGGGCCAACGTCCTGACTTTC. Its protein product is CASSPSLSGPVGANVLTF.

The chain carries TRBV5-4 and TRBJ2-2, with 7 bases lining up with TRBD1. Germline CDR1 reads SGHNT; CDR2 reads YYREEE (reference sequence). The V segment lost 2 bases and the J segment 7 bases; nucleotides outside the gene matches: 5. This CDR3 has 14 amino acids. The CDR3 sequence is CASSFGTVDGELFF. Here the CDR3 DNA reads TGTGCCAGCAGCTTTGGGACAGTCGACGGGGAGCTGTTTTTT. Drawing the rest from reference TRBV5-4 and TRBJ2-2, the complete variable domain is ETGVTQSPTHLIKTRGQQVTLRCSSQSGHNTVSWYQQALGQGPQFIFQYYREEENGRGNFPPRFSGLQFPNYSSELNVNALELDDSALYLCASSFGTVDGELFFGEGSRLTVL.

A single count supports this clone. Here the CDR3 DNA reads TGCGCCAGCATTGACAGGGGCTTCGGCTACACCTTC. Protein product: CASIDRGFGYTF. This chain links TRBV10-1 with TRBJ1-2; TRBD1 matches at 8 bases. This CDR3 is 12 amino acids long. CDR1 is WNHNN and CDR2 is SYGVQD in the germline V gene (reference sequence). With 7 bases clipped from V and 8 bases from J, the junction kept 6 bases outside the gene matches.

The V call is TRBV30, the J call TRBJ1-2; D is unclear. The CDR3 sequence is 10 residues long. Germline V CDR1 and CDR2: GTSNPN, SVGIG (reference sequence). V lost 4 bases and J lost 5, with 5 bases in between. This CDR3 reads CAWKTYGYTF. The CDR3 DNA is TGTGCCTGGAAGACATATGGCTACACCTTC.

This chain uses TRBV25-1 with TRBJ2-6; possible D gene TRBD2, 6 bases. This CDR3 contains 15 residues. Germline CDR1 MGHDK, CDR2 SYGVNS. Trimming pared 2 bases from V and 4 bases from J, leaving 9 bases between. The CDR3 coding sequence is TGTGCCAGCAGTGAAGGAGGGACCGGGGCCAACGTCCTGACTTTC. Translation: CASSEGGTGANVLTF.

The J gene is TRBJ1-1, the V gene TRBV11-2; possible D gene TRBD1, 5 bases. The germline V gene encodes CDR1 SGHAT and CDR2 FQNNGV. V lost 3 bases to trimming and J lost 6 bases, with 14 bases between them. The CDR3 is made up of 14 amino acids. The CDR3 sequence is CASSFYRGVSEAFF. CDR3 in DNA: TGTGCCAGCAGCTTCTACAGAGGGGTCTCTGAAGCTTTCTTT. The entire variable domain, with the rest obtained from reference TRBV11-2 and TRBJ1-1, is as follows: EAGVAQSPRYKIIEKRQSVAFWCNPISGHATLYWYQQILGQGPKLLIQFQNNGVVDDSQLPKDRFSAERLKGVDSTLKIQPAKLEDSAVYLCASSFYRGVSEAFFGQGTRLTVV.